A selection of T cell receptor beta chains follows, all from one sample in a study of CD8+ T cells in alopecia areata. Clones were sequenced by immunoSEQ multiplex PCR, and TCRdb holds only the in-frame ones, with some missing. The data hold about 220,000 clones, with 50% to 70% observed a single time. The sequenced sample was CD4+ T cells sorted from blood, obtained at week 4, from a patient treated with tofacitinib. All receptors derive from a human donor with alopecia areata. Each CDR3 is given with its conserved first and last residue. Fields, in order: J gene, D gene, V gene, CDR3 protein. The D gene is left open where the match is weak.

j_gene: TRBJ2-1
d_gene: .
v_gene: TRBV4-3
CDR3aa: CASSHGSVPSVQEQFF

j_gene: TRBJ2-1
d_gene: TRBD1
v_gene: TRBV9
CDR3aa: CASSVGSGTGTYNEQFF

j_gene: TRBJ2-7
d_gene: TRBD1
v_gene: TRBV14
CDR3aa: CASSLAGTGSSYEQYF

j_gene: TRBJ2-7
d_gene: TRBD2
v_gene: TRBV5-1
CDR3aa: CASSPGGDMHEQYF

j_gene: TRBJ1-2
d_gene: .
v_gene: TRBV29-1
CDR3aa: CSVEDRGSGRYYGYTF

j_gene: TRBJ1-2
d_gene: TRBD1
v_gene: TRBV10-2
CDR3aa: CASSESSGGDGYTF

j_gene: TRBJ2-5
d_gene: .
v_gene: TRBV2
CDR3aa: CASYFSETQYF

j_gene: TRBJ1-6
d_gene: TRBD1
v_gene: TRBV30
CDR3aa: CAWRTGQGFSPLHF

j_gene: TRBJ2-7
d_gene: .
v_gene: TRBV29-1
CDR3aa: CSVGVDTYEQYF

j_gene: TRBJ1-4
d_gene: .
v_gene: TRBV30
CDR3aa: CAWSVPGFPTNEKLFF

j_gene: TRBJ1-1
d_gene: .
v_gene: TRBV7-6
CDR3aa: CASSLAQESEAFF

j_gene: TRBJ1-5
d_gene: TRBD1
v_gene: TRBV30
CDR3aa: CACSDRADQPQHF

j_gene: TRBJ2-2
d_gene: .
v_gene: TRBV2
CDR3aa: CASSETANTGELFF

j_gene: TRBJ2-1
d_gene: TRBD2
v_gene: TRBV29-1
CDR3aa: CSVEVRGAKLQFF

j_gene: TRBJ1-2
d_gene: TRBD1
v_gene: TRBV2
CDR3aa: CASGGTRDRSSNYGYTF

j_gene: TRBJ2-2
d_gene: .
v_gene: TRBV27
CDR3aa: CASSPLATGELFF

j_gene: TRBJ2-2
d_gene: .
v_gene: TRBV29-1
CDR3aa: CSAVGGRTTGELFF